Sequencing of this T cell receptor beta chain was carried out in a study of shared clonotypes between healthy human individuals. In the study overall: Donors had three CD4 naive, three CD4 memory, two CD8 naive and one CD8 memory plate apiece. Study observations and caveats: Larger estimated richness was generally recorded for naive subsets relative to memory subsets. Only blood was sampled, and tissue TCR repertoires likely differ from blood ones. Sharing of clonotypes among donors was expected to vary with sequencing depth.

CDR1 is SGHTA and CDR2 is FQGTGA in the germline V gene. Trimming at V came to 6 bases and at J to 4 bases, leaving 8 bases not matched to a gene. The length of the CDR3 is 14 residues. Measured with immunoSEQ multiplex PCR; TCRdb has only the in-frame clones, and not every one. Counted here are approximately 710,000 clones, 90% occurring once; the ten biggest clones make up roughly 36%. As for this clone: Its matching antigen is unknown.

This chain links TRBV7-3 with TRBJ2-5, with TRBD1 matching 7 bases. The sample taken for sequencing was memory CD8+ T cells from PBMCs. Subset specified: CD45RO+ cells pooled with CCR7-negative TemRA cells. This receptor was identified in a young man in good health. Some clones in this sample may be carry-over from other donors' samples. The CDR3 here is CASSQTGDGETQYF. For the CDR3, the DNA is TGTGCCAGCAGTCAAACAGGGGACGGAGAGACCCAGTACTTC.